Sequencing of this TCR beta chain was carried out in a study of CD8 T cells in Susac syndrome. Germline CDR1 is LNHNV and CDR2 is YYDKDF (reference sequence). This CDR3 contains 15 residues. V was trimmed by 5 bases and J by 0 bases, leaving 13 bases between them. The authors carried out high-throughput sequencing of TCR beta. They applied it to CD8+ and CD4+ T cells obtained from blood. TEMRA cells were FACS-enriched, with CD8+ and CD4+ T cells isolated negatively. Random hexamers were used to reverse transcribe the RNA input (about 0.45 to 1 ug). An immunoSEQ multiplex PCR generated amplified TCR beta CDR3 products spanning 54 Vbeta and 13 Jbeta. A single record per CDR3 protein comes from TCRdb applying MiXCR to the immunoSEQ multiplex PCR reads. Seen here are about 120,000 distinct CDR3 sequences, 85% to 95% observed once, and the top ten hold approximately 0.11%.

The chain has TRBV15 and TRBJ1-1, with D tentatively TRBD1 (5 bases). The TCR originated in a human donor in good health. The sequenced sample consisted of CD8+ T cells from PBMCs. Here the CDR3 reads CATSPKRGLNTEAFF. The DNA of the CDR3 is TGTGCCACCAGCCCCAAAAGGGGACTGAACACTGAAGCTTTCTTT.